This section outlines one T cell receptor (beta chain) sequence together with its context. Method: immunoSEQ multiplex PCR; TCRdb's copy keeps in-frame clones and lacks some. The sample lists 45,000 or so clones; roughly four fifths were seen once. The data stem from a study of PD-L1 blockade in urothelial cancer. For the study at large: A median roughly 150,000 T cells were found in blood samples.

This CDR3 region has 13 residues. Germline lookup yields CDR1 ENHRY and CDR2 SYGVKD. Trimming took 7 bases from V and 7 from J, leaving 17 bases between them. The rearrangement uses TRBV10-3 and TRBJ2-7; D is possibly TRBD2 (6 bases). This specimen was PBMCs, taken around atezolizumab (anti-PD-L1) treatment. The sequence was obtained from a man aged 65-85 years with urothelial cancer. The CDR3 here is CAIKYGDWGEQYF. CDR3 DNA: TGTGCCATCAAGTACGGGGACTGGGGGGAGCAGTACTTC.